These T cell receptor beta chains were read from a single sample in a study of cytomegalovirus exposure and HLA in healthy donors. Measured with immunoSEQ multiplex PCR; TCRdb has only the in-frame clones, and not every one. The profile shows about 120,000 clones, 65% to 90% of them singletons. The sequencing sample was made of PBMCs. These receptors were obtained from a man aged 25 to 40 in good health and CMV-seronegative. Both conserved end residues are part of each CDR3. A D gene is named only where the DNA matches it firmly. The size field is filled for only some rows; it gives once, few, many or a size class.

j_call | v_call | clone_size | d_call | cdr3_length | cdr3_aa | cdr3_nt
TRBJ2-5 | TRBV27 | NA | NA | 13 | CASSFGRGKTQYF | TGTGCCAGCAGTTTTGGAAGGGGAAAGACCCAGTACTTC
TRBJ2-1 | TRBV2 | NA | TRBD2 | 15 | CASSEYTSGGIEQFF | TGTGCCAGCAGTGAGTACACTAGCGGGGGGATTGAGCAGTTCTTC
TRBJ2-3 | TRBV7-2 | NA | TRBD2 | 17 | CASSSGTSGGRTDTQYF | TGTGCCAGCAGCTCCGGGACTAGCGGGGGGAGGACGGATACGCAGTATTTT
TRBJ1-5 | TRBV7-8 | NA | NA | 18 | CASSLGKNTGWGGQPQHF | TGTGCCAGCAGCTTAGGAAAGAATACAGGGTGGGGTGGTCAGCCCCAGCATTTT
TRBJ2-2 | TRBV19 | few | TRBD1 | 16 | CASSSFDRGRTGELFF | TGTGCCAGTAGTAGTTTTGACAGGGGGCGTACCGGGGAGCTGTTTTTT
TRBJ1-3 | TRBV7-2 | few | NA | 15 | CASRIQGRAGNTIYF | TGTGCCAGCAGAATACAGGGAAGGGCTGGAAACACCATATATTTT
TRBJ2-7 | TRBV5-1 | NA | TRBD2 | 15 | CASSSGLAATYEQYF | TGCGCCAGCAGCTCCGGACTAGCGGCCACCTACGAGCAGTACTTC
TRBJ2-3 | TRBV10-3 | NA | TRBD2 | 16 | CAIARSGTSSTDTQYF | TGTGCCATCGCACGGTCCGGGACTAGCAGCACAGATACGCAGTATTTT
TRBJ2-5 | TRBV5-1 | NA | NA | 17 | CASSLGASEGHQETQYF | TGCGCCAGCAGCTTGGGGGCTTCCGAGGGACATCAAGAGACCCAGTACTTC
TRBJ2-5 | TRBV7-2 | NA | NA | 14 | CASSLQATRETQYF | TGTGCCAGCAGCTTACAGGCTACCCGGGAGACCCAGTACTTC
TRBJ2-7 | TRBV7-8 | NA | NA | 17 | CASSLALGAGALYEQYF | TGTGCCAGCAGCTTAGCGCTTGGGGCGGGGGCCCTCTACGAGCAGTACTTC
TRBJ2-7 | TRBV30 | few | TRBD1 | 14 | CAWNPGQGFPQQYF | TGTGCCTGGAATCCGGGACAGGGATTCCCCCAGCAGTACTTC
TRBJ1-6 | TRBV9 | NA | NA | 16 | CASSADTSSYNSPLHF | TGTGCCAGCAGCGCCGACACGAGCTCCTATAATTCACCCCTCCACTTT
TRBJ2-7 | TRBV5-4 | NA | NA | 13 | CASSPKIRGEQYF | TGTGCCAGCAGCCCCAAAATACGAGGCGAGCAGTACTTC
TRBJ1-1 | TRBV27 | NA | NA | 14 | CASSYGGLNTEAFF | TGTGCCAGCAGCTACGGGGGATTGAACACTGAAGCTTTCTTT
TRBJ2-3 | TRBV11-2 | NA | NA | 13 | CASSFMGADTQYF | TGTGCCAGCAGCTTTATGGGCGCAGATACGCAGTATTTT
TRBJ2-4 | TRBV5-6 | NA | TRBD1 | 17 | CASSLVGQGVDKNIQYF | TGTGCCAGCAGCTTGGTCGGGCAGGGGGTAGACAAAAACATTCAGTACTTC
TRBJ1-6 | TRBV11-2 | NA | TRBD1 | 15 | CASSPHRGDNSPLHF | TGTGCCAGCAGCCCCCACAGGGGGGATAATTCACCCCTCCACTTT
TRBJ1-3 | TRBV28 | NA | NA | 14 | CASSLRDFGHTIYF | TGTGCCAGCAGTTTACGGGACTTCGGACACACCATATATTTT
TRBJ2-7 | TRBV10-1 | NA | TRBD1 | 14 | CASSPTGATYEQYF | TGCGCCAGCAGCCCGACAGGGGCTACCTACGAGCAGTACTTC
TRBJ2-2 | TRBV25-1 | NA | NA | 13 | CASSEGGAGELFF | TGTGCCAGCAGTGAAGGAGGGGCGGGGGAGCTGTTTTTT
TRBJ2-3 | TRBV29-1 | once | TRBD1 | 11 | CSTHRGDTQYF | TGCAGCACACACAGGGGAGATACGCAGTATTTT
TRBJ1-1 | TRBV2 | NA | TRBD1 | 14 | CATVGQGSNTEAFF | TGTGCCACCGTGGGACAGGGCTCGAACACTGAAGCTTTCTTT
TRBJ2-7 | TRBV30 | NA | NA | 12 | CAWRHPPGQWVF | TGTGCCTGGAGACACCCTCCCGGACAGTGGGTATTC
TRBJ1-1 | TRBV27 | once | TRBD1 | 18 | CASSRDRGLPRGNTEAFF | TGTGCCAGCTCCCGGGACAGGGGGCTACCTCGGGGGAACACTGAAGCTTTCTTT
TRBJ2-7 | TRBV6-1 | NA | TRBD1 | 17 | CASSEAQGTGVAYEQYF | TGTGCCAGCAGTGAAGCGCAGGGGACAGGGGTTGCCTACGAGCAGTACTTC
TRBJ2-4 | TRBV2 | NA | NA | 13 | CASSEKGGGIQYF | TGTGCCAGCAGTGAAAAGGGGGGGGGCATTCAGTACTTC
TRBJ2-3 | TRBV9 | NA | TRBD2 | 15 | CASSGPAGGTDTQYF | TGTGCCAGCAGCGGCCCGGCGGGGGGGACTGATACGCAGTATTTT
TRBJ1-6 | TRBV30 | NA | TRBD1 | 12 | CAWGQGNSPLHF | TGTGCCTGGGGACAGGGAAATTCACCCCTCCACTTT
TRBJ2-7 | TRBV5-1 | NA | TRBD2 | 16 | CASSFAGTRGPPEQYF | TGCGCCAGCAGCTTTGCCGGGACTAGGGGCCCTCCCGAGCAGTACTTC
TRBJ2-3 | TRBV9 | once | TRBD2 | 15 | CASSGGGARTDTQYF | TGTGCCAGCAGCGGCGGGGGGGCCCGTACAGATACGCAGTATTTT